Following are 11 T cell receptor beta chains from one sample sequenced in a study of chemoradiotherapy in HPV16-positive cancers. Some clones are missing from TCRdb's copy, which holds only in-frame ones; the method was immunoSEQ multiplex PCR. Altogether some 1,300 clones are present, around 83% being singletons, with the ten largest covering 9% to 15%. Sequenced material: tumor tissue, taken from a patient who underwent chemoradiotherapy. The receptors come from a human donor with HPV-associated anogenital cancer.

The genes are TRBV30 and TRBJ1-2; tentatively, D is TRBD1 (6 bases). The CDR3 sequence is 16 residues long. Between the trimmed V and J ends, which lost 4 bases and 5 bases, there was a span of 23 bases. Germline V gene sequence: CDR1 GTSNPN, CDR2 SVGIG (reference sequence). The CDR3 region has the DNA TGTGCCTGGAAGTTCGCTGGGGTCGGGGGCTTTTATGGCTACACCTTC. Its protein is CAWKFAGVGGFYGYTF.

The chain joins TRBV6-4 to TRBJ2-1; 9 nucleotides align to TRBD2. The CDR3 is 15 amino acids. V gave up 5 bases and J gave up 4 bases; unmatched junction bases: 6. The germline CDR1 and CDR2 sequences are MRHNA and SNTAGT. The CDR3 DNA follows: TGTGCCAGCAGTATCGATAGCGGGGGTTACAATGAGCAGTTCTTC. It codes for CASSIDSGGYNEQFF.

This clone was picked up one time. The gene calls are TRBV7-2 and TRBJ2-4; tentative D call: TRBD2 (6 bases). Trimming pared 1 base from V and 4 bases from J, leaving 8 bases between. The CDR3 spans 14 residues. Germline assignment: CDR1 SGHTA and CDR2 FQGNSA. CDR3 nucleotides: TGTGCCAGCAGCTTAGTACGGGGGAAAAACATTCAGTACTTC. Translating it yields CASSLVRGKNIQYF.

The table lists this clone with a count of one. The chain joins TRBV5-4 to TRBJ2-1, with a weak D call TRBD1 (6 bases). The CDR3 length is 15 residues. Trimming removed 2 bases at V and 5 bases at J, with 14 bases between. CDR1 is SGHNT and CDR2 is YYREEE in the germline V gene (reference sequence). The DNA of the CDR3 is TGTGCCAGCAGCTTCACCAAACAGGGTCACAATGAGCAGTTCTTC. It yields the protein CASSFTKQGHNEQFF.

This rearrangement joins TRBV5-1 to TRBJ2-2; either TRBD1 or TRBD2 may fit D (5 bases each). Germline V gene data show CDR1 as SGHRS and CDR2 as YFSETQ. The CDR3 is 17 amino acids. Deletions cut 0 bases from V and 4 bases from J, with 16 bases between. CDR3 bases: TGCGCCAGCAGCTTGGGACCTCCGGGACGCGTCACCGGGGAGCTGTTTTTT. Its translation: CASSLGPPGRVTGELFF. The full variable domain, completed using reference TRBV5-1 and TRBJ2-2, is KAGVTQTPRYLIKTRGQQVTLSCSPISGHRSVSWYQQTPGQGLQFLFEYFSETQRNKGNFPGRFSGRQFSNSRSEMNVSTLELGDSALYLCASSLGPPGRVTGELFFGEGSRLTVL.

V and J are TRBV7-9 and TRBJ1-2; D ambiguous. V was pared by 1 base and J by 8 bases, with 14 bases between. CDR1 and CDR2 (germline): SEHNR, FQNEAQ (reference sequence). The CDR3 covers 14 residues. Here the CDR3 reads CASSLVLRGIGYTF. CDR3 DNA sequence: TGTGCCAGCAGCTTAGTTTTACGAGGGATAGGCTACACCTTC.

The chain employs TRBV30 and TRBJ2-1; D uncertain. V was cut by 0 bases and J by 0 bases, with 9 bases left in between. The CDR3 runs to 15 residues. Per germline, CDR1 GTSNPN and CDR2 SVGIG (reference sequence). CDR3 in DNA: TGTGCCTGGAGTGTATTAAGGAACTCCTACAATGAGCAGTTCTTC. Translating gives CAWSVLRNSYNEQFF. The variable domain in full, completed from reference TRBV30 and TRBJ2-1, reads SQTIHQWPATLVQPVGSPLSLECTVEGTSNPNLYWYRQAAGRGLQLLFYSVGIGQISSEVPQNLSASRPQDRQFILSSKKLLLSDSGFYLCAWSVLRNSYNEQFFGPGTRLTVL.

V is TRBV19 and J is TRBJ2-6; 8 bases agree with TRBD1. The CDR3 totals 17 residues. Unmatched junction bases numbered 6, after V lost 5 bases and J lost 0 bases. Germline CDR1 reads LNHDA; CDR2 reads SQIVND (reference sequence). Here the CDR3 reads CASSVGQGNSGANVLTF. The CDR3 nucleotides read TGTGCCAGTAGTGTCGGACAGGGCAACTCTGGGGCCAACGTCCTGACTTTC.

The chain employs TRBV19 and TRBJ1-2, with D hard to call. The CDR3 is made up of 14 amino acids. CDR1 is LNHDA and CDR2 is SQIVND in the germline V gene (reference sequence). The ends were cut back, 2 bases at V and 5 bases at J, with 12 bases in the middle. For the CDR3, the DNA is TGTGCCAGTAGTATACCAGGACCTGGGTATGGCTACACCTTC. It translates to CASSIPGPGYGYTF.

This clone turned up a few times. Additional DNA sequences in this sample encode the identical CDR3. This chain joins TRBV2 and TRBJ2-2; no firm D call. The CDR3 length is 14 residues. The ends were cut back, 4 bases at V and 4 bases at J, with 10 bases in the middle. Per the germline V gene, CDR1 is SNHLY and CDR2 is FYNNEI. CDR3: CASSGLGSTGELFF. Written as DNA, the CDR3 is TGTGCCAGCAGTGGGTTAGGGTCCACCGGGGAGCTGTTTTTT.

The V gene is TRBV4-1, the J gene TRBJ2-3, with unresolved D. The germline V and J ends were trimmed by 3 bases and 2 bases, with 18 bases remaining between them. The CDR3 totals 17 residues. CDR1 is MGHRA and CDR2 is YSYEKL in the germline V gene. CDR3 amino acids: CASSQNLGIGPTDTQYF. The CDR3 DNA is TGCGCCAGCAGCCAGAACCTTGGAATAGGTCCCACAGATACGCAGTATTTT.